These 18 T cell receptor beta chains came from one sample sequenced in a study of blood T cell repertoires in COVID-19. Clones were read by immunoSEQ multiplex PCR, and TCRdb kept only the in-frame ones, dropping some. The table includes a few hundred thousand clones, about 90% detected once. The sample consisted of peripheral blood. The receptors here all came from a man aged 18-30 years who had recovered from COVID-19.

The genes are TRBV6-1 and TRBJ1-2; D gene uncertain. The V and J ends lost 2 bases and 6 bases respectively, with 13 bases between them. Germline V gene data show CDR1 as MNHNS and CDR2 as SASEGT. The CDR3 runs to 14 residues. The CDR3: CASSEPPWEDGYTF. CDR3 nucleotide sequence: TGTGCCAGCAGTGAACCGCCGTGGGAGGATGGCTACACCTTC.

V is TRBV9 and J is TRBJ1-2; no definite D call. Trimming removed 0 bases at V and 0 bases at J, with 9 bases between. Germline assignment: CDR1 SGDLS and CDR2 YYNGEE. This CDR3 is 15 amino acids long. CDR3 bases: TGTGCCAGCAGCGTAGAAGACATTTCTAACTATGGCTACACCTTC. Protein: CASSVEDISNYGYTF.

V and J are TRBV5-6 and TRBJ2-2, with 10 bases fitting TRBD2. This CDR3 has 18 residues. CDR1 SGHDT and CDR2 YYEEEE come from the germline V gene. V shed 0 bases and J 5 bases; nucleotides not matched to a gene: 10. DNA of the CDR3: TGTGCCAGCAGCTTGGGGCTAGCGGGGGCCCTGGGGACCGGGGAGCTGTTTTTT. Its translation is CASSLGLAGALGTGELFF.

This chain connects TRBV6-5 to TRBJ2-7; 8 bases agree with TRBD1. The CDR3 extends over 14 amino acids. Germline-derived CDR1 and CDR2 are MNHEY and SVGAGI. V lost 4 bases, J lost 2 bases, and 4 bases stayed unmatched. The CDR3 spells CASSFDRGTYEQYF. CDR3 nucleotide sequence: TGTGCCAGCAGTTTCGACAGGGGCACCTACGAGCAGTACTTC.

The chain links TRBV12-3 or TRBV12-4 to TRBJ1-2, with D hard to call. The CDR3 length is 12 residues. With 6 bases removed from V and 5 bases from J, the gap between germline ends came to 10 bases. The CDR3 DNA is TGTGCCAGCAGCCCCCTCCTATATGGCTACACCTTC. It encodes CASSPLLYGYTF.

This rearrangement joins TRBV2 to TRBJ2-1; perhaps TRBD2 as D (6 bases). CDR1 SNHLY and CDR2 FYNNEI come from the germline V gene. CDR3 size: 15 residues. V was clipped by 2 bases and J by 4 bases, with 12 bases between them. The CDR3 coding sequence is TGTGCCAGCAGTGAATGGTCAGGGACTTACAATGAGCAGTTCTTC. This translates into CASSEWSGTYNEQFF.

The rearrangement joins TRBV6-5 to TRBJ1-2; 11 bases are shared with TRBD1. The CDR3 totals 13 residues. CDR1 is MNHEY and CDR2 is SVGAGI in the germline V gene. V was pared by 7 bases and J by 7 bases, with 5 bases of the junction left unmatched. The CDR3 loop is CASTGQGAGGYTF. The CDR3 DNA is TGTGCCAGCACCGGACAGGGGGCTGGTGGCTACACCTTC.

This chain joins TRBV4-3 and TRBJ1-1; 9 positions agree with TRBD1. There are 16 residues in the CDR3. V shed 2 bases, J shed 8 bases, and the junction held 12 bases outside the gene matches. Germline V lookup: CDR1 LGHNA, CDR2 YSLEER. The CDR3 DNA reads TGCGCCAGCAGCCAAAGGGCCGGGACAGGGATAGGGGAAGCTTTCTTT. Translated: CASSQRAGTGIGEAFF.

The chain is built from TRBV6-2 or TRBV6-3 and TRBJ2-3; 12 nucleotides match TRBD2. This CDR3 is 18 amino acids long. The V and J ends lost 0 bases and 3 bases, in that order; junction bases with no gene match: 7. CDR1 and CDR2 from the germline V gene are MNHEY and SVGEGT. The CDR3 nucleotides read TGTGCCAGCAGTTACTCGAGACTCCTAGCGGGAGGGACAGATACGCAGTATTTT. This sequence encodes CASSYSRLLAGGTDTQYF.

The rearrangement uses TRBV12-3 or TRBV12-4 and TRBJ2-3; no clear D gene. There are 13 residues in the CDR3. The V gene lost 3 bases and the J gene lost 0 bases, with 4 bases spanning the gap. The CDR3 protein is CASSLASTDTQYF. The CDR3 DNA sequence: TGTGCCAGCAGTTTGGCCAGCACAGATACGCAGTATTTT.

As DNA, the CDR3 is TGCGCCAGCAGCACGGGAACAGGGGTCGGGCTTAGAGAAAAACTGTTTTTT. This codes for CASSTGTGVGLREKLFF. This chain connects TRBV4-3 to TRBJ1-4, with 7 positions matching TRBD1. V lost 5 bases and J lost 8; bases outside the gene matches: 17. Per the germline V gene, CDR1 is LGHNA and CDR2 is YSLEER. The CDR3 extends over 17 amino acids.

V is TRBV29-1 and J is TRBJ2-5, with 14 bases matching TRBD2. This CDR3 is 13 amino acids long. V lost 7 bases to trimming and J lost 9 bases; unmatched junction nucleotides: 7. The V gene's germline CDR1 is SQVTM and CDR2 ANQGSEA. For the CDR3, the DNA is TGCAGCGCCCAGGGACTAGCGGGGGTGTCCCAGTACTTC. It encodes CSAQGLAGVSQYF.

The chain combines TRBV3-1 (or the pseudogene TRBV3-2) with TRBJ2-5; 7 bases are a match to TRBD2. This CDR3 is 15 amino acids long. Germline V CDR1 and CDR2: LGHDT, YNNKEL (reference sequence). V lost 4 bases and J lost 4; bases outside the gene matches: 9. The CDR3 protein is CASSPGRGRGETQYF. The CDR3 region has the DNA TGTGCCAGCAGCCCTGGTCGCGGGAGAGGAGAGACCCAGTACTTC.

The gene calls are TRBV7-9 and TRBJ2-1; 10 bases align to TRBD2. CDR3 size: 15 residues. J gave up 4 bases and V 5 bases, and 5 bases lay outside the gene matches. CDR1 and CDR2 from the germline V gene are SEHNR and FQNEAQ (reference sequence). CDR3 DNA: TGTGCCAGCAGCCCCTTAGCGGGAGGATACAATGAGCAGTTCTTC. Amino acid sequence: CASSPLAGGYNEQFF.

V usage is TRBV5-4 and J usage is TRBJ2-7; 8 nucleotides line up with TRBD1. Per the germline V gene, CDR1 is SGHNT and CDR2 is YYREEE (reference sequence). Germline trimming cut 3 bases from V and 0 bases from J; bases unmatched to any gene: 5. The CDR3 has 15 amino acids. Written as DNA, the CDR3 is TGTGCCAGCAGCTCAGACAGGGGCGTCTCCTACGAGCAGTACTTC. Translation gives CASSSDRGVSYEQYF.

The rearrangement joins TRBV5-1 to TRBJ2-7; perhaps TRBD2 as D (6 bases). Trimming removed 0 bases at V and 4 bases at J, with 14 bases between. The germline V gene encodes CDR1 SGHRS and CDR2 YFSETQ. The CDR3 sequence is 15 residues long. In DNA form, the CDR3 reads TGCGCCAGCAGCTTGGTAGGAACGGGAGCGTACGAGCAGTACTTC. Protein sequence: CASSLVGTGAYEQYF. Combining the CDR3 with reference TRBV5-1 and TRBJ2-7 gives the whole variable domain KAGVTQTPRYLIKTRGQQVTLSCSPISGHRSVSWYQQTPGQGLQFLFEYFSETQRNKGNFPGRFSGRQFSNSRSEMNVSTLELGDSALYLCASSLVGTGAYEQYFGPGTRLTVT.

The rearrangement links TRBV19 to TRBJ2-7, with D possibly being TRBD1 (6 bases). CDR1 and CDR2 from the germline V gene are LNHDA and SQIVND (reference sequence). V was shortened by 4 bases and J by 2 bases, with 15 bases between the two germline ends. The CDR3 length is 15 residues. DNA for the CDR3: TGTGCCAGTAGTACCCCTCGGACAGCCACCTACGAGCAGTACTTC. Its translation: CASSTPRTATYEQYF.

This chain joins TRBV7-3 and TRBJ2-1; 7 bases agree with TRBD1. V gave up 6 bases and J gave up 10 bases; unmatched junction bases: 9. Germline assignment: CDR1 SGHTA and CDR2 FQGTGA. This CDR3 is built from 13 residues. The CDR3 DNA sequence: TGTGCCAGCAGGGAGACGGGACAGAGGGAGCAGTTCTTC. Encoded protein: CASRETGQREQFF. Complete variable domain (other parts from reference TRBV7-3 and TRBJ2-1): GAGVSQTPSNKVTEKGKYVELRCDPISGHTALYWYRQSLGQGPEFLIYFQGTGAADDSGLPNDRFFAVRPEGSVSTLKIQRTERGDSAVYLCASRETGQREQFFGPGTRLTVL.